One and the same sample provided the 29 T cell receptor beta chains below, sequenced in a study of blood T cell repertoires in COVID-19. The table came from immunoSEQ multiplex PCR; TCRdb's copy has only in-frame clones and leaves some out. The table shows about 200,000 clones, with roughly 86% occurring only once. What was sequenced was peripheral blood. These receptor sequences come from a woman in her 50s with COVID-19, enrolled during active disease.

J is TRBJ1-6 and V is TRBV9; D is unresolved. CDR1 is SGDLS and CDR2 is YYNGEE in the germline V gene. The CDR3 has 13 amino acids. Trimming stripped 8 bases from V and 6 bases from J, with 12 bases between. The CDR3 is CASSGITNSPLHF. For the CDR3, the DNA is TGTGCCAGTTCAGGAATTACTAATTCACCCCTCCACTTT.

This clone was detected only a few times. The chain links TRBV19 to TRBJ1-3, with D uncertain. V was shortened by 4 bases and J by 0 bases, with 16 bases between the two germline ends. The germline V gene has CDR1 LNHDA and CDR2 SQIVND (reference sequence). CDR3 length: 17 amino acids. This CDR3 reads CASSTSKTFYSGNTIYF. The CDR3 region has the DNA TGTGCCAGTAGTACCTCCAAGACATTTTACTCTGGAAACACCATATATTTT.

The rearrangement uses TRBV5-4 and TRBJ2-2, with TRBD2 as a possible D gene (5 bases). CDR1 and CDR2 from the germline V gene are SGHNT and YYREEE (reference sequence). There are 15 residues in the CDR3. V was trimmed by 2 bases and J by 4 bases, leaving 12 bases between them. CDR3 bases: TGTGCCAGCAGCTTAGAGGGCTCCGGCACCGGGGAGCTGTTTTTT. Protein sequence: CASSLEGSGTGELFF.

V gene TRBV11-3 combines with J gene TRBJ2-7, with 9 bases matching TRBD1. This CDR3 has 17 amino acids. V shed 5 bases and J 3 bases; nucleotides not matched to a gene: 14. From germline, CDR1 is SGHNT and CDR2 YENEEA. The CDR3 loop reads CASSDWQSGQGSYEQYF. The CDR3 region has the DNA TGTGCCAGCAGCGACTGGCAATCTGGACAGGGGAGCTACGAGCAGTACTTC.

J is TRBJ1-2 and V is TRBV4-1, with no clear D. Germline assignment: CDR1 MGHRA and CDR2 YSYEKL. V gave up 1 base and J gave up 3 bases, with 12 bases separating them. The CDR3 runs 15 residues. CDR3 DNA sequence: TGCGCCAGCAGCCAAGTGGGTCAGGCGTACTATGGCTACACCTTC. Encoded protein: CASSQVGQAYYGYTF.

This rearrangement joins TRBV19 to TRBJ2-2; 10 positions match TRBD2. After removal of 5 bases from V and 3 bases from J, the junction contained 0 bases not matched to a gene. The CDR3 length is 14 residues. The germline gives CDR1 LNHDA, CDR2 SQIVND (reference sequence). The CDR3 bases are TGTGCCAGTAGTCTAGCGGGGGACACCGGGGAGCTGTTTTTT. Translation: CASSLAGDTGELFF.

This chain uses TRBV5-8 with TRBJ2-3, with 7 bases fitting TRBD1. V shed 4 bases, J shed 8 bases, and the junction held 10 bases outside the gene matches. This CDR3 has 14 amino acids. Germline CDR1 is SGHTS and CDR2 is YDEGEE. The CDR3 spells CASSKQGPRGTQYF. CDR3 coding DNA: TGTGCCAGCAGCAAACAGGGGCCCCGGGGTACGCAGTATTTT.

CDR3 in amino acids: CASSLNPPANEQFF. DNA of the CDR3: TGTGCCAGCAGTTTGAACCCCCCAGCGAATGAGCAGTTCTTC. The chain is built from TRBV28 and TRBJ2-1; no clear D gene. Trimming shortened V by 3 bases and J by 7 bases, and 13 bases separated the two germline ends. This CDR3 spans 14 amino acids. Germline-derived CDR1 and CDR2 are MDHEN and SYDVKM.

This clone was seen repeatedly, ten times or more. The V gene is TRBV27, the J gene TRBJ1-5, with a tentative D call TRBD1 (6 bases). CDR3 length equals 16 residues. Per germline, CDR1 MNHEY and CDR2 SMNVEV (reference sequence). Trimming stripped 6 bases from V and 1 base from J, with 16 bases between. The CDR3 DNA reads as TGTGCCAGCAGCCGGACAGCCGGTAGGAGCAATCAGCCCCAGCATTTT. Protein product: CASSRTAGRSNQPQHF.

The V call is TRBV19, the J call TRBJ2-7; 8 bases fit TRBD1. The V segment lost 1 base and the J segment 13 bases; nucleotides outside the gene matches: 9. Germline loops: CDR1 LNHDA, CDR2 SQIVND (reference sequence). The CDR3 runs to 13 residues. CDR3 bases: TGTGCCAGTAGTATAGGTACGACAGGGGAACGATACTTC. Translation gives CASSIGTTGERYF. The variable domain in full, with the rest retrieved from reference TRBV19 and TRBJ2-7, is DGGITQSPKYLFRKEGQNVTLSCEQNLNHDAMYWYRQDPGQGLRLIYYSQIVNDFQKGDIAEGYSVSREKKESFPLTVTSAQKNPTAFYLCASSIGTTGERYFGPGTRLTVT.

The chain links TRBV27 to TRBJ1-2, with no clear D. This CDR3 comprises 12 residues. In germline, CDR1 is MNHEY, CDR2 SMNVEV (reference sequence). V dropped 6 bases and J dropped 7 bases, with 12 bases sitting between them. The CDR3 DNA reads TGTGCCAGCAGACGGAGGATCGGTGGCTACACCTTC. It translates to CASRRRIGGYTF.

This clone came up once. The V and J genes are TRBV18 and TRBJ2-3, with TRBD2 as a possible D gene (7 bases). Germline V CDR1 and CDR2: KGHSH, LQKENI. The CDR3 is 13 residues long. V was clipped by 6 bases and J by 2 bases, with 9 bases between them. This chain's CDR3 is CASSRGPTDTQYF. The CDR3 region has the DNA TGTGCCAGCTCGCGGGGGCCCACAGATACGCAGTATTTT.

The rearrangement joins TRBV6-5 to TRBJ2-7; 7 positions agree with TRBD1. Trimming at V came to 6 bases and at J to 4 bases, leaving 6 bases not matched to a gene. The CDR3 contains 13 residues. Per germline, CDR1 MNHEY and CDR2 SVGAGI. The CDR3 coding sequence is TGTGCCAGCAGCCGAGGGACAGCATACGAGCAGTACGTC. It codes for CASSRGTAYEQYV.

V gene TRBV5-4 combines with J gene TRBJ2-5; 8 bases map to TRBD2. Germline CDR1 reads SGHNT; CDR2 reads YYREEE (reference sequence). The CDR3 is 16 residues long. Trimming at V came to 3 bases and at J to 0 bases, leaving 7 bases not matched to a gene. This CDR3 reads CASSSRGGTYQETQYF. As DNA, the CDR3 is TGTGCCAGCAGCTCCCGCGGGGGGACGTACCAAGAGACCCAGTACTTC.

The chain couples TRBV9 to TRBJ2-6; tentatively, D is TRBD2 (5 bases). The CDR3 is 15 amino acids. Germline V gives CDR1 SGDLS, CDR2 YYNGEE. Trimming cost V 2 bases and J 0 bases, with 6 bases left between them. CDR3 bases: TGTGCCAGCAGCGTCGGAGGCTCTGGGGCCAACGTCCTGACTTTC. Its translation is CASSVGGSGANVLTF.

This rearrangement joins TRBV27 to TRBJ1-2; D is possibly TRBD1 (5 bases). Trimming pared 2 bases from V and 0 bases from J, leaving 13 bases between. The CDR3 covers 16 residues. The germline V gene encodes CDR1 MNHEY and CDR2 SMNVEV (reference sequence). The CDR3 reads CASSLGREGPNYGYTF. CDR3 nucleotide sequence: TGTGCCAGCAGTTTAGGCAGGGAAGGGCCTAACTATGGCTACACCTTC.

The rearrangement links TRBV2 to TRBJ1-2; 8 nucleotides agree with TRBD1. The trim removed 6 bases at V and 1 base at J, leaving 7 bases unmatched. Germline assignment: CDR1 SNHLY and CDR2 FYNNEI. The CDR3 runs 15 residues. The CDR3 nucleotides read TGTGCCAGCAGACGGGACAGGCCAAATAACTATGGCTACACCTTC. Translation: CASRRDRPNNYGYTF. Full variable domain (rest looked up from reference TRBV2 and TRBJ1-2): EPEVTQTPSHQVTQMGQEVILRCVPISNHLYFYWYRQILGQKVEFLVSFYNNEISEKSEIFDDQFSVERPDGSNFTLKIRSTKLEDSAMYFCASRRDRPNNYGYTFGSGTRLTVV.

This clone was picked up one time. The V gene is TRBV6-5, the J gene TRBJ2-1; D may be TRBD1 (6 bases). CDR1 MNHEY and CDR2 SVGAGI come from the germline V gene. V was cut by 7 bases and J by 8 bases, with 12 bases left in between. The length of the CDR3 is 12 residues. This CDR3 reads CASIQGFDEQFF. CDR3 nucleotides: TGTGCCAGCATTCAGGGGTTCGATGAGCAGTTCTTC.

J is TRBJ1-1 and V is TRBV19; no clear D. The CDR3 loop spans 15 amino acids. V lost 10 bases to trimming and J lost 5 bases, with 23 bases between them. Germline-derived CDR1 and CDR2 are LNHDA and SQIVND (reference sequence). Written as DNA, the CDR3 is TGTGCCACGTATTTCCGCACCGGGAGTCGGACTGAAGCTTTCTTT. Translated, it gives CATYFRTGSRTEAFF.

The CDR3 DNA follows: TGTGCCTGGGACTCAGGGGTCGCTTCACCCCTCCACTTT. Its protein product is CAWDSGVASPLHF. The rearrangement uses TRBV30 and TRBJ1-6; tentatively, D is TRBD1 (6 bases). CDR3 length: 13 residues. Germline values: CDR1 GTSNPN, CDR2 SVGIG (reference sequence). Trimming cost V 5 bases and J 9 bases, with 14 bases left between them.

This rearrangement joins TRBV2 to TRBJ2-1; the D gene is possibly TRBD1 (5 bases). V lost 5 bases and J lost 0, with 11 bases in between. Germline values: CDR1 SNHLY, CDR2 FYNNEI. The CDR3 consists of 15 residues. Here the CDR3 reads CASSPRGLSYNEQFF. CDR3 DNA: TGTGCCAGCAGTCCTAGGGGTCTCTCCTACAATGAGCAGTTCTTC.

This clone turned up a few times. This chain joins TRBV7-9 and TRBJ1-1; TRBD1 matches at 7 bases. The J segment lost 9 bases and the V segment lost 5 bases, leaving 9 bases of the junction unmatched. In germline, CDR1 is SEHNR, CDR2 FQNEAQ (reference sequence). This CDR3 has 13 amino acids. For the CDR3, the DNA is TGTGCCAGCAGCCTCGGGACAGCGATACAAGCTTTCTTT. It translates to CASSLGTAIQAFF.

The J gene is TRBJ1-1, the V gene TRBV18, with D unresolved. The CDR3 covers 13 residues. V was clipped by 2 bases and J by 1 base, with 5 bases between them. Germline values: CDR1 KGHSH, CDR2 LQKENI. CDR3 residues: CASSPAQNTEAFF. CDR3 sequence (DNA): TGTGCCAGCTCACCAGCACAGAACACTGAAGCTTTCTTT.

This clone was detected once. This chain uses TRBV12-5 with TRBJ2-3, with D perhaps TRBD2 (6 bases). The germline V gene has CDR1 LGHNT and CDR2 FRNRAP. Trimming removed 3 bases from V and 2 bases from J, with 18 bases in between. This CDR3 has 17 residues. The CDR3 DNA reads TGTGCTAGTGGTTTCCCGTTAGGGGCGGGGCCCACAGATACGCAGTATTTT. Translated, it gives CASGFPLGAGPTDTQYF.

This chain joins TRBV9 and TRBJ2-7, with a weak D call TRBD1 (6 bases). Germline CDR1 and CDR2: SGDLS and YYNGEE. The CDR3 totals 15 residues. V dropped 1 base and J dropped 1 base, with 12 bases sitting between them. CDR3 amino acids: CASSVIGDISYEQYF. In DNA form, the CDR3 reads TGTGCCAGCAGCGTAATAGGGGACATTTCCTACGAGCAGTACTTC. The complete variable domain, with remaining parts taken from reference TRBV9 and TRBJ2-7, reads DSGVTQTPKHLITATGQRVTLRCSPRSGDLSVYWYQQSLDQGLQFLIQYYNGEERAKGNILERFSAQQFPDLHSELNLSSLELGDSALYFCASSVIGDISYEQYFGPGTRLTVT.

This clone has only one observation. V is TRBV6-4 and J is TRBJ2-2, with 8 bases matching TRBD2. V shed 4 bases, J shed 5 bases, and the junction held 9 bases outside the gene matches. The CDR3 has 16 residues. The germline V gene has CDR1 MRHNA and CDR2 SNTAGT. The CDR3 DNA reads TGTGCCAGCAGTGCCTCAGCGGGGGCCTTGACCGGGGAGCTGTTTTTT. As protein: CASSASAGALTGELFF.

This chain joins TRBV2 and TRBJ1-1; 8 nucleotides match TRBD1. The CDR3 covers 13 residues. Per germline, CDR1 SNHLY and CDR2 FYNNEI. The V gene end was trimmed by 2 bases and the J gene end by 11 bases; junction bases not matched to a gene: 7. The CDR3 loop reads CASSEIGTGLAFF. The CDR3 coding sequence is TGTGCCAGCAGTGAAATTGGGACAGGCCTTGCTTTCTTT.

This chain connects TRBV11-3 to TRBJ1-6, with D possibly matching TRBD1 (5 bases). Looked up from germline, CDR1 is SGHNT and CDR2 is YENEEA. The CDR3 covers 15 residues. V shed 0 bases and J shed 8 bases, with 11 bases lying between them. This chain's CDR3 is CASSLEEGGDSPLHF. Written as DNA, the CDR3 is TGTGCCAGCAGCTTAGAAGAAGGAGGGGATTCACCCCTCCACTTT.

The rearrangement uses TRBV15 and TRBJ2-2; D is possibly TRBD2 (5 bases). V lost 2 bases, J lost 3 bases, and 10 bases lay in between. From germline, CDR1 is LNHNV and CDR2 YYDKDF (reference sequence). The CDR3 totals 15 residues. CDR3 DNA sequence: TGTGCCACCAGCAGACGGGGAGTTGACACCGGGGAGCTGTTTTTT. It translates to CATSRRGVDTGELFF. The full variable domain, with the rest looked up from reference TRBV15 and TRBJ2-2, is DAMVIQNPRYQVTQFGKPVTLSCSQTLNHNVMYWYQQKSSQAPKLLFHYYDKDFNNEADTPDNFQSRRPNTSFCFLDIRSPGLGDTAMYLCATSRRGVDTGELFFGEGSRLTVL.